What follows describes a single T cell receptor (beta chain). Its cognate antigen has yet to be identified. No per-base quality is available; no much larger clone lies one base away. This sample was included in a study of T cell changes during pregnancy in multiple sclerosis (dated by TCRdb to the late 2010s). For the wider study: The study examined how the T cell repertoire changed over the course of pregnancy in women with multiple sclerosis.

The CDR3 contains 13 residues, cysteine and phenylalanine counted. Only CDR3 DNA remains: 39 bases, in frame from the first base. For this chain, trimming is 3 bases at the V end and 6 bases at the J end, and the number of junction bases without a gene match is 0. Sequences MNHEY (CDR1) and SMNVEV (CDR2) are obtained from the germline V gene (reference sequence). Library preparation used the immunoSEQ multiplex PCR assay. This is the immuneACCESS table as TCRdb keeps it, with only in-frame sequences that have V and J called. A part of the clones is gone; compared with another copy, unresolved V genes explain less than half, and the rest is unexplained. Recorded for this sample are around 50,000 clones; roughly 93% of them occurred a single time. Around 3.7% of the sample rests with the top ten.

The clonotype was recovered from a female donor with multiple sclerosis, enrolled in a pregnancy study. The sequence links TRBV27 to TRBJ2-2, with 8 central nucleotides matching TRBD2. The sequencing here drew on CD8+ T cells from peripheral blood mononuclear cells, taken in the second trimester of pregnancy. Read as DNA, the sequence is TGTGCCAGCAGTTTCGGGGGGGCCGGGGAGCTGTTTTTT. It translates to CASSFGGAGELFF.